The entry that follows covers one T cell receptor (beta chain) sequence. The sample comes from a study of T cell responses to AZD1222 COVID-19 vaccine. The CDR3 has 13 residues. V shed 3 bases and J 8 bases; nucleotides not matched to a gene: 6. Libraries were prepared by immunoSEQ multiplex PCR; TCRdb keeps only in-frame clonotypes and omits some of them. The sample holds 140,000 or so clones, around 92% seen once. Sequenced material: peripheral blood, taken on day 0 of AZD1222 vaccination. The source is an adult in good health. The chain recombines TRBV12-3 or TRBV12-4 with TRBJ1-1; 7 nucleotides match TRBD1. This chain's CDR3 is CASSFGDSREAFF. DNA for the CDR3: TGTGCCAGCAGTTTTGGGGACAGCCGAGAAGCTTTCTTT.